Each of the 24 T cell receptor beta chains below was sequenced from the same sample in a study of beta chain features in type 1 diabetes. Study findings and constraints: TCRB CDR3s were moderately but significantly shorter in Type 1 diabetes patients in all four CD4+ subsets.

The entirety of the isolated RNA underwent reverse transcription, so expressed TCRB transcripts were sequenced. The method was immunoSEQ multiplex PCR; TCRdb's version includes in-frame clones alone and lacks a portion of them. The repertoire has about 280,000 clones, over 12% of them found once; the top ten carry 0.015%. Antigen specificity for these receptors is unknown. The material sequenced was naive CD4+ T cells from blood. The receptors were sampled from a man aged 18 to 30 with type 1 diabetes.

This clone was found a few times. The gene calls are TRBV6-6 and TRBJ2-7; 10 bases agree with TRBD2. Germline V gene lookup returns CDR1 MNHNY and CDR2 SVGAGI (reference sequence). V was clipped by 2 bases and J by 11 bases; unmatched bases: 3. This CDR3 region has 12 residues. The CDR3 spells CASSYIAGGEYF. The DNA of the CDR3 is TGTGCCAGCAGTTACATAGCGGGGGGCGAGTACTTC.

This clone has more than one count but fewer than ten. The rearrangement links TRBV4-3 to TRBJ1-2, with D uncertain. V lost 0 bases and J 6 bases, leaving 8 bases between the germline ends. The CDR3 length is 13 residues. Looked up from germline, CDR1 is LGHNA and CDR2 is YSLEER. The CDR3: CASSQDRENGYTF. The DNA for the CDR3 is TGCGCCAGCAGCCAAGATAGGGAGAATGGCTACACCTTC.

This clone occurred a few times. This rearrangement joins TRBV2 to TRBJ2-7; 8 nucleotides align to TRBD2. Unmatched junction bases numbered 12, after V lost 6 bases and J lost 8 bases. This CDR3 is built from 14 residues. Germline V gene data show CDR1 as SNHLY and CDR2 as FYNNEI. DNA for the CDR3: TGTGCCAGCAGCGCCGGGGGGGAGGACAGCAAGCAGTACTTC. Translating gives CASSAGGEDSKQYF.

This CDR3 reads CASTPNRPGYEQYF. The CDR3 bases are TGTGCCAGCACCCCGAACCGACCAGGCTACGAGCAGTACTTC. This rearrangement joins TRBV6-6 to TRBJ2-7; no definite D call. V gave up 7 bases and J gave up 3 bases, with 16 bases separating them. The CDR3 contains 14 residues. Germline V gives CDR1 MNHNY, CDR2 SVGAGI (reference sequence).

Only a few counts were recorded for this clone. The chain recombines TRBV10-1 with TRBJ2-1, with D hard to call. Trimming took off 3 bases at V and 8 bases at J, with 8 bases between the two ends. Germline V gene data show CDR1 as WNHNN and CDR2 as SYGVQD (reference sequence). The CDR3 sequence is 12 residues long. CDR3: CASSELSYEQFF. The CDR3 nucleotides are TGCGCCAGCAGTGAATTAAGCTATGAGCAGTTCTTC.

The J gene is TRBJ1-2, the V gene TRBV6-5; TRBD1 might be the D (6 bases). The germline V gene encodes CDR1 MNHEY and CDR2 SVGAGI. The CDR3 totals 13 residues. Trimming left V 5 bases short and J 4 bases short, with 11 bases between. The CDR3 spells CASSQDRSYGYTF. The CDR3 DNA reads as TGTGCCAGCAGTCAGGACAGAAGCTATGGCTACACCTTC.

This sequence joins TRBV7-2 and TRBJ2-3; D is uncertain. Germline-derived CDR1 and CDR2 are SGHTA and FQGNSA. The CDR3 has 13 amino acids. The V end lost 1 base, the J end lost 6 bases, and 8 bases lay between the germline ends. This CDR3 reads CASSLERADTQYF. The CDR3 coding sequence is TGTGCCAGCAGCTTAGAGCGAGCGGATACGCAGTATTTT.

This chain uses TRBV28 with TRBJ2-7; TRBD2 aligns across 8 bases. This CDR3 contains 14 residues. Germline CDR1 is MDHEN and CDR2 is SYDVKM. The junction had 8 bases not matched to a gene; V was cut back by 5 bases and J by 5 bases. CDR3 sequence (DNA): TGTGCCAGCAGTCTCGGGAGGGCCATTAACGAGCAGTACTTC. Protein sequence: CASSLGRAINEQYF.

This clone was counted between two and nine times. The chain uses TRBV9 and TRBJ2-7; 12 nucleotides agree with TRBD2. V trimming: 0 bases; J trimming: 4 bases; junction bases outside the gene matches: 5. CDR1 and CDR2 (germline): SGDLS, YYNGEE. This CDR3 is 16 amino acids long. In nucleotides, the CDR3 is TGTGCCAGCAGCGTAGAGACTAGCGGGAGTTTGTACGAGCAGTACTTC. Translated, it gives CASSVETSGSLYEQYF.

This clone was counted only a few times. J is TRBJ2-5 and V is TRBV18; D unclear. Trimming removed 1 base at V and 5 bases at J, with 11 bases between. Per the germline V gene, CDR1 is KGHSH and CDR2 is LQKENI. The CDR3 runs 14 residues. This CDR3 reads CASSPQPNSETQYF. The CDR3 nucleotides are TGTGCCAGCTCACCACAACCAAACTCGGAGACCCAGTACTTC.

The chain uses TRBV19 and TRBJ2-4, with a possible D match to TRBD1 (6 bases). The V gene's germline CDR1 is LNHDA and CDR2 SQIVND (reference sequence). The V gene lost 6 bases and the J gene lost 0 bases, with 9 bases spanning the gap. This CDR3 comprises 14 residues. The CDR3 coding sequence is TGTGCCAGTAGCCAGGGGCTAGCCAAAAACATTCAGTACTTC. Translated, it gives CASSQGLAKNIQYF.

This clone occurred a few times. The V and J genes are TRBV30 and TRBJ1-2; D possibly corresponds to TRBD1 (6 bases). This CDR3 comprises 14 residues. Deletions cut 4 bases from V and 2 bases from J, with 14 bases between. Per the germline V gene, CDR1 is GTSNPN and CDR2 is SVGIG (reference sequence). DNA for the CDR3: TGTGCCTGGACACGGGGGGGGCTCAACTATGGCTACACCTTC. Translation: CAWTRGGLNYGYTF.

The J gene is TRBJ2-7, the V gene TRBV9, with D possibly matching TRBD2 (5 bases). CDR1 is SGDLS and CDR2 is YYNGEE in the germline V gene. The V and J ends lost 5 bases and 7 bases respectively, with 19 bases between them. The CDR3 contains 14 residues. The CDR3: CASSPGPDTGEQYF. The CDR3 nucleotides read TGTGCCAGCAGTCCGGGCCCCGATACGGGAGAGCAGTACTTC.

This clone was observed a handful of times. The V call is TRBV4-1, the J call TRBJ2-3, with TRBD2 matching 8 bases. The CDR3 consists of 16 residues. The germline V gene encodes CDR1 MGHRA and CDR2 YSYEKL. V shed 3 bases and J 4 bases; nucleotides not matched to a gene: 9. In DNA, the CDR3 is TGCGCCAGCAGCCATCCCGGGGGGGAGATTTCAGATACGCAGTATTTT. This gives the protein CASSHPGGEISDTQYF.

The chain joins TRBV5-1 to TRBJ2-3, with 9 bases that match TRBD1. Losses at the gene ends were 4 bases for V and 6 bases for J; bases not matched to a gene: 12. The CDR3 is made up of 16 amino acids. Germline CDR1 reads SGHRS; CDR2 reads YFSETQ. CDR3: CASSLIPGQGGDTQYF. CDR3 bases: TGCGCCAGCAGCCTTATACCGGGACAGGGTGGGGATACGCAGTATTTT.

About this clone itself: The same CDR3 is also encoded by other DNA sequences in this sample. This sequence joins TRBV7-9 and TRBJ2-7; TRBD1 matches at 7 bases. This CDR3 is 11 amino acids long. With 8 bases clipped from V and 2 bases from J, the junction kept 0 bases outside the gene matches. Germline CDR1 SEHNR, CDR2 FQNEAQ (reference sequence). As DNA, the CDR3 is TGTGCCAGCGGACAGGCCTACGAGCAGTACTTC. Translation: CASGQAYEQYF.

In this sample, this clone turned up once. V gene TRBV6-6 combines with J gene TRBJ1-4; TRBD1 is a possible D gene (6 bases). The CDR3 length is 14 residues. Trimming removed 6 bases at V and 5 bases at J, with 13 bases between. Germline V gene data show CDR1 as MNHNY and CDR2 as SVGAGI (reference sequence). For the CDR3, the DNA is TGTGCCAGCAGCGACAGGCGCCTAAATGAAAAACTGTTTTTT. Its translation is CASSDRRLNEKLFF.

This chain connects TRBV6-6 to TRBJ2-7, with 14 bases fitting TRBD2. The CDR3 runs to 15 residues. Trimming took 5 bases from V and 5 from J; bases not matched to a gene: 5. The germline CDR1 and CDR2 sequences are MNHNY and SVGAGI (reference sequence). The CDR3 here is CASSGTSGSPHEQYF. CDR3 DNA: TGTGCCAGCAGTGGGACTAGCGGGAGTCCCCACGAGCAGTACTTC.

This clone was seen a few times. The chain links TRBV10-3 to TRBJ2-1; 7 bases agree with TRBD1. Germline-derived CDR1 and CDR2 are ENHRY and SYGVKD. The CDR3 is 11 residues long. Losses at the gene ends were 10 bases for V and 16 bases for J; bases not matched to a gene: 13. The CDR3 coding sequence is TGTGCCAGTCGGGACGCCAGACAGGGATTCTTC. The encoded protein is CASRDARQGFF.

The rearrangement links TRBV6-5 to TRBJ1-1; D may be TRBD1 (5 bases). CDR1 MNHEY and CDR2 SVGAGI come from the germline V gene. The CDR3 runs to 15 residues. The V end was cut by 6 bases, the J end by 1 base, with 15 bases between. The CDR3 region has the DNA TGTGCCAGCAGCCCTAGGGGCAGCCAGAACACTGAAGCTTTCTTT. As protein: CASSPRGSQNTEAFF.

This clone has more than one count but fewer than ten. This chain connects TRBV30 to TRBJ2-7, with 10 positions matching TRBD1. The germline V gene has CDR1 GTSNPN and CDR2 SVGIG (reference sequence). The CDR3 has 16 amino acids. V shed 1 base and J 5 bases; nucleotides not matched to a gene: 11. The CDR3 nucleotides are TGTGCCTGGAGTGGATTATCCGGGACAGGGGACCACGAGCAGTACTTC. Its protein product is CAWSGLSGTGDHEQYF.

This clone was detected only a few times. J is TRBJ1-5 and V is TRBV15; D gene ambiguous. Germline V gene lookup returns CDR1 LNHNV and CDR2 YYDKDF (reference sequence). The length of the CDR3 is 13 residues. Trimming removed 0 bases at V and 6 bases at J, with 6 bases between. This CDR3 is CATSRDHGQPQHF. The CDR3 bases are TGTGCCACCAGCAGAGATCACGGTCAGCCCCAGCATTTT. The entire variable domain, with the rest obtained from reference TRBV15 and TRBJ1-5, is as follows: DAMVIQNPRYQVTQFGKPVTLSCSQTLNHNVMYWYQQKSSQAPKLLFHYYDKDFNNEADTPDNFQSRRPNTSFCFLDIRSPGLGDTAMYLCATSRDHGQPQHFGDGTRLSIL.

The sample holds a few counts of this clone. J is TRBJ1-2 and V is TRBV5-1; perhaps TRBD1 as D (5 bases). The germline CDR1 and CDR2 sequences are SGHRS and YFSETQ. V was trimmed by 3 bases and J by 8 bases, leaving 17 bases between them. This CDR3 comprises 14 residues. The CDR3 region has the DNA TGCGCCAGCAGCTCGGCCAGCGGGGGTCGCGGCTACACCTTC. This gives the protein CASSSASGGRGYTF. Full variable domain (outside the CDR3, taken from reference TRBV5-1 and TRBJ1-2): KAGVTQTPRYLIKTRGQQVTLSCSPISGHRSVSWYQQTPGQGLQFLFEYFSETQRNKGNFPGRFSGRQFSNSRSEMNVSTLELGDSALYLCASSSASGGRGYTFGSGTRLTVV.

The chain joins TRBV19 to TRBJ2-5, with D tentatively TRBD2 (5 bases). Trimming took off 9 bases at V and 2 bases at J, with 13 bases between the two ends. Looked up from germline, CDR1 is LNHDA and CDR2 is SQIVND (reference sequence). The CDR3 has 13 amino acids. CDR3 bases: TGTGCCAGCCGCCCCCTAGCTCAAGAGACCCAGTACTTC. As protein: CASRPLAQETQYF.